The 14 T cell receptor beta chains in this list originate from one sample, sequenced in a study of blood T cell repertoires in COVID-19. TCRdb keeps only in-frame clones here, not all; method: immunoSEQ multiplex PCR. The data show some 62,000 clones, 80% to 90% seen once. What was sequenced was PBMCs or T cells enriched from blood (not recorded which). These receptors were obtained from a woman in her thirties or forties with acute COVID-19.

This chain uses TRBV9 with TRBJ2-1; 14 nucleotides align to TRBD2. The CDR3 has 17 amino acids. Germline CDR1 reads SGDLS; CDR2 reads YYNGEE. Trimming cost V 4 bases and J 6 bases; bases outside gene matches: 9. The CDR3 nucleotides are TGTGCCAGCAGCCCTCTCCCCGGGACTAGCGGGGGCAATGAGCAGTTCTTC. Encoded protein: CASSPLPGTSGGNEQFF.

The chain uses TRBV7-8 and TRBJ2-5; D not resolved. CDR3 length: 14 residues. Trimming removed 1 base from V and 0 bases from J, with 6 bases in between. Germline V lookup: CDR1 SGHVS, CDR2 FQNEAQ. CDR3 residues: CASSLVGNQETQYF. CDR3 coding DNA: TGTGCCAGCAGCTTAGTTGGCAACCAAGAGACCCAGTACTTC.

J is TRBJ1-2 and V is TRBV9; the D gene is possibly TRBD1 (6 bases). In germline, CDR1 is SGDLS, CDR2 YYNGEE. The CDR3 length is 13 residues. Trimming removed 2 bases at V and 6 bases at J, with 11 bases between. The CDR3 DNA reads TGTGCCAGCAGCGTCTTACAGGGTAATGGCTACACCTTC. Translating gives CASSVLQGNGYTF.

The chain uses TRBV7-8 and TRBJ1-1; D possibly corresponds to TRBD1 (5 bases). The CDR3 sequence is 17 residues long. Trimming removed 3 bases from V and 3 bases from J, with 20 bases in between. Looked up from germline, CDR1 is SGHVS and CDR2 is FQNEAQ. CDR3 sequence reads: CASSFRRDLPADTEAFF. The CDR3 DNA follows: TGTGCCAGCAGCTTTCGGCGGGACCTCCCGGCGGACACTGAAGCTTTCTTT.

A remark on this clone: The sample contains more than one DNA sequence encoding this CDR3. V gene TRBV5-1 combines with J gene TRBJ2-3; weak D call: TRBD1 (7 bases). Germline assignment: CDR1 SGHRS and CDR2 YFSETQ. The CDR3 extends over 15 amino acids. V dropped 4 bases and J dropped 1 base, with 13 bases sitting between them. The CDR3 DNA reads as TGCGCCAGCAGCCTCAGGGGGGTACGCACAGATACGCAGTATTTT. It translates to CASSLRGVRTDTQYF.

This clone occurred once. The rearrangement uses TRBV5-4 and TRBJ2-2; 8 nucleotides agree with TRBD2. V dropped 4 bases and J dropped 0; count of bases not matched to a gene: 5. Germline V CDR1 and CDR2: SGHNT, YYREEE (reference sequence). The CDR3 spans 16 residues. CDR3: CASSPGRGANTGELFF. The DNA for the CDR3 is TGTGCCAGCAGCCCCGGGAGGGGCGCGAACACCGGGGAGCTGTTTTTT.

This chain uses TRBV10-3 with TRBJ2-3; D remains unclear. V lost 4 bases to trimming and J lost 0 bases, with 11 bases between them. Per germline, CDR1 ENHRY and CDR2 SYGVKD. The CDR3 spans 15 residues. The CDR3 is CAISVMSSSTDTQYF. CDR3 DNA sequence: TGTGCCATCAGTGTAATGTCTTCTAGCACAGATACGCAGTATTTT.

CDR3 DNA: TGCGCCAGCAGCTTGGTTGGAGGTGGCACAGATACGCAGTATTTT. Protein: CASSLVGGGTDTQYF. J is TRBJ2-3 and V is TRBV5-1, with a possible D match to TRBD2 (5 bases). V lost 0 bases to trimming and J lost 1 base, with 9 bases between them. Germline V gene sequence: CDR1 SGHRS, CDR2 YFSETQ. The CDR3 is made up of 15 amino acids.

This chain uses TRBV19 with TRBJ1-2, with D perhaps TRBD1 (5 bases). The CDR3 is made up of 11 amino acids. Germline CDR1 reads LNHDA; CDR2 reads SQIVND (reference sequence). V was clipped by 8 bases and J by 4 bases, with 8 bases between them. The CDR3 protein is CASGGVYGYTF. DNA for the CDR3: TGTGCCAGTGGGGGGGTCTATGGCTACACCTTC.

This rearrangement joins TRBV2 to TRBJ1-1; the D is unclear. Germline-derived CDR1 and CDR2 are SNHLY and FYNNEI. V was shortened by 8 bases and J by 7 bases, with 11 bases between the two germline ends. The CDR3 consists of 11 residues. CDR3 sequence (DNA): TGTGCCAGCGATATAGTCCGTGAAGCTTTCTTT. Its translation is CASDIVREAFF.

For the CDR3, the DNA is TGTGCCGCTAATCCCTCGGACAGGAACACTGAAGCTTTCTTT. Translation gives CAANPSDRNTEAFF. This rearrangement joins TRBV19 to TRBJ1-1, with D perhaps matching TRBD1 (6 bases). Deletions cut 11 bases from V and 1 base from J, with 17 bases between. The CDR3 contains 14 residues. The V gene's germline CDR1 is LNHDA and CDR2 SQIVND (reference sequence).

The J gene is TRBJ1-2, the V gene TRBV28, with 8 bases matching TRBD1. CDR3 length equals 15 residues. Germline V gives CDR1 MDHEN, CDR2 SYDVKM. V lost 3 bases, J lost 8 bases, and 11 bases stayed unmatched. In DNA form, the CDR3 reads TGTGCCAGCAGTTTGGGGACGGGCAGGGGGCACGGCTACACCTTC. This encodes CASSLGTGRGHGYTF.

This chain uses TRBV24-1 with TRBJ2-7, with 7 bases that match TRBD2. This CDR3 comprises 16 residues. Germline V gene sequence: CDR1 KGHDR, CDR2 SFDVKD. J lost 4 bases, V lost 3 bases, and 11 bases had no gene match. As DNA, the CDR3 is TGTGCCACCAGTGATAAACCCAAGCGGGAATCTTACGAGCAGTACTTC. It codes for CATSDKPKRESYEQYF.

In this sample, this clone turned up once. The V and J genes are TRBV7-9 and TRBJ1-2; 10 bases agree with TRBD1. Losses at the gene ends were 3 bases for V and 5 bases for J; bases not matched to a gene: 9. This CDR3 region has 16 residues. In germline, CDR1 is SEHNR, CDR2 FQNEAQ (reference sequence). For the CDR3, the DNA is TGTGCCAGCAGCTTTTCGGAGGGACAGGGGCTTTATGGCTACACCTTC. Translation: CASSFSEGQGLYGYTF.